A single sample is the source of the 26 T cell receptor beta chains below, sequenced in a study of T cells in Graves' hyperthyroidism and ophthalmopathy. Amplification yielded TCR beta CDR3 regions, with RNA transcripts as the source. An initial round of RT-PCR targeting the TCR CDR3 relied on the HTBI primer set. Each CDR3 protein gets one entry after TCRdb re-called the multiplex PCR reads with MiXCR. This table has around 300,000 distinct CDR3 sequences, roughly 14% appearing once. Sample: blood. All receptors derive from a woman aged 30 to 39 with Graves' hyperthyroidism that later progressed to Graves' ophthalmopathy.

The table lists this clonotype with many counts. In DNA, the CDR3 is TGTGCCAGCAGCCCGCCCGGGAGCTACGAGCAGTACTTC. It yields the protein CASSPPGSYEQYF. This rearrangement joins TRBV18 to TRBJ2-7; tentative D call: TRBD2 (6 bases). The V gene lost 8 bases and the J gene lost 3 bases, with 14 bases spanning the gap. Germline V lookup: CDR1 KGHSH, CDR2 LQKENI. CDR3 length: 13 amino acids.

The gene calls are TRBV4-3 and TRBJ1-5, with D unclear. Trimming left V 0 bases short and J 2 bases short, with 8 bases between. Germline assignment: CDR1 LGHNA and CDR2 YSLEER. The CDR3 loop spans 15 amino acids. CDR3 DNA: TGCGCCAGCAGCCAAGATTTCACAGGCAATCAGCCCCAGCATTTT. Protein product: CASSQDFTGNQPQHF.

This clonotype occurred many times. This chain connects TRBV9 to TRBJ2-7, with TRBD2 as a possible D gene (5 bases). Between the trimmed V and J ends, which lost 3 bases and 5 bases, there was a span of 18 bases. The CDR3 runs 15 residues. CDR1 and CDR2 from the germline V gene are SGDLS and YYNGEE. The CDR3 protein is CASSDSPTGSDEQYF. Written as DNA, the CDR3 is TGTGCCAGCAGCGACTCACCCACGGGTAGCGACGAGCAGTACTTC. The entire variable domain, with the rest obtained from reference TRBV9 and TRBJ2-7, is as follows: DSGVTQTPKHLITATGQRVTLRCSPRSGDLSVYWYQQSLDQGLQFLIQYYNGEERAKGNILERFSAQQFPDLHSELNLSSLELGDSALYFCASSDSPTGSDEQYFGPGTRLTVT.

This clonotype showed up many times. The chain is built from TRBV15 and TRBJ1-4; no firm D call. The CDR3 totals 15 residues. Germline loops: CDR1 LNHNV, CDR2 YYDKDF (reference sequence). V was shortened by 0 bases and J by 4 bases, with 9 bases between the two germline ends. CDR3 residues: CATSREALLNEKLFF. CDR3 in DNA: TGTGCCACCAGCAGAGAGGCACTGCTTAATGAAAAACTGTTTTTT.

This clonotype was counted at least ten times. The rearrangement links TRBV11-2 to TRBJ1-3; D not certain. V was pared by 5 bases and J by 0 bases, with 8 bases between. There are 14 residues in the CDR3. Per germline, CDR1 SGHAT and CDR2 FQNNGV. CDR3 in amino acids: CASSPQISGNTIYF. DNA for the CDR3: TGTGCCAGCAGCCCCCAAATCTCTGGAAACACCATATATTTT.

This clonotype was detected a few times. This chain joins TRBV4-3 and TRBJ2-7; 8 nucleotides align to TRBD2. With 7 bases clipped from V and 4 bases from J, the junction kept 12 bases outside the gene matches. This CDR3 has 15 residues. Germline V CDR1 and CDR2: LGHNA, YSLEER. The CDR3 DNA reads TGCGCCAGCAAGTACGGGTCAGCGGGAGTTTACGAGCAGTACTTC. Translated: CASKYGSAGVYEQYF.

This clonotype was seen more than once but under ten times. J is TRBJ1-1 and V is TRBV6-1; D is unclear. The CDR3 totals 14 residues. Per the germline V gene, CDR1 is MNHNS and CDR2 is SASEGT. The V gene lost 2 bases and the J gene lost 1 base, with 8 bases spanning the gap. DNA of the CDR3: TGTGCCAGCAGTGAATGGGTAGAGAACACTGAAGCTTTCTTT. This sequence encodes CASSEWVENTEAFF.

This clonotype was detected many times. The chain uses TRBV11-1 and TRBJ2-2; possibly TRBD2 for D (7 bases). The CDR3 loop spans 15 amino acids. From germline, CDR1 is SGHAT and CDR2 FQDESV (reference sequence). Trimming removed 1 base at V and 3 bases at J, with 9 bases between. DNA of the CDR3: TGTGCCAGCAGCTTAGAAGGGGGGGACACCGGGGAGCTGTTTTTT. It codes for CASSLEGGDTGELFF. The variable domain in full, with the rest retrieved from reference TRBV11-1 and TRBJ2-2, is EAEVAQSPRYKITEKSQAVAFWCDPISGHATLYWYRQILGQGPELLVQFQDESVVDDSQLPKDRFSAERLKGVDSTLKIQPAELGDSAMYLCASSLEGGDTGELFFGEGSRLTVL.

The rearrangement joins TRBV4-1 to TRBJ2-4, with a weak D call TRBD1 (7 bases). The CDR3 consists of 19 residues. V was shortened by 4 bases and J by 2 bases, with 24 bases between the two germline ends. Germline V CDR1 and CDR2: MGHRA, YSYEKL. The CDR3 DNA follows: TGCGCCAGCAGCCCGGGGGAGACAGGGCCTCTGGTCACCAAAAACATTCAGTACTTC. Protein: CASSPGETGPLVTKNIQYF.

The chain carries TRBV20-1 and TRBJ2-1, with TRBD2 matching 8 bases. Germline values: CDR1 DFQATT, CDR2 SNEGSKA (reference sequence). The CDR3 length is 16 residues. Trimming at V came to 5 bases and at J to 11 bases, leaving 20 bases not matched to a gene. CDR3 nucleotide sequence: TGCAGTGCTCCCCCCTCCCTACTAACGGGAGGGCTGAAGCAGTTCTTC. It is translated as CSAPPSLLTGGLKQFF.

This clonotype was recorded at least ten times. The V gene is TRBV29-1, the J gene TRBJ1-1, with 7 bases matching TRBD1. The CDR3 runs 10 residues. Germline assignment: CDR1 SQVTM and CDR2 ANQGSEA. Trimming at V came to 7 bases and at J to 6 bases, leaving 2 bases not matched to a gene. CDR3 region: CSATGAEAFF. In DNA, the CDR3 is TGCAGCGCTACAGGGGCTGAAGCTTTCTTT.

This clonotype was seen at least ten times. The V gene is TRBV2, the J gene TRBJ2-7; no definite D call. Between the trimmed V and J ends, which lost 6 bases and 2 bases, there was a span of 11 bases. The length of the CDR3 is 13 residues. Looked up from germline, CDR1 is SNHLY and CDR2 is FYNNEI. CDR3 DNA sequence: TGTGCCAGCAGCGCTAAGAGGACCTACGAGCAGTACTTC. It translates to CASSAKRTYEQYF.

CDR3: CSAGPGGQANQPQHF. The CDR3 nucleotides are TGCAGTGCAGGACCAGGGGGGCAAGCCAATCAGCCCCAGCATTTT. The chain is built from TRBV20-1 and TRBJ1-5; 7 nucleotides match TRBD1. The junction had 11 bases not matched to a gene; V was cut back by 6 bases and J by 3 bases. This CDR3 comprises 15 residues. Germline assignment: CDR1 DFQATT and CDR2 SNEGSKA (reference sequence).

Many counts were recorded for this clonotype. The chain couples TRBV6-2 or TRBV6-3 to TRBJ1-3; D is possibly TRBD1 (6 bases). The germline gives CDR1 MNHEY, CDR2 SVGEGT. Trimming cost V 9 bases and J 0 bases, with 15 bases left between them. The CDR3 is 15 residues long. This chain's CDR3 is CASLDGGRSGNTIYF. The CDR3 DNA is TGTGCCAGTCTGGACGGGGGCCGCTCTGGAAACACCATATATTTT.

The table lists this clonotype with many counts. The J gene is TRBJ2-1, the V gene TRBV9; 8 bases map to TRBD2. The ends lost 1 base at V and 4 bases at J; junction bases unmatched: 4. The CDR3 extends over 15 amino acids. Germline CDR1 and CDR2: SGDLS and YYNGEE. The CDR3 is CASSVTSGLYNEQFF. CDR3 coding DNA: TGTGCCAGCAGCGTAACTAGCGGTCTGTACAATGAGCAGTTCTTC.

This clonotype showed up many times. This chain uses TRBV20-1 with TRBJ2-7; D not certain. Germline values: CDR1 DFQATT, CDR2 SNEGSKA (reference sequence). The CDR3 is 12 residues long. The V gene lost 5 bases and the J gene lost 2 bases, with 10 bases spanning the gap. CDR3 sequence (DNA): TGCAGTGCTCGACGTTTAACCTACGAGCAGTACTTC. Translating it yields CSARRLTYEQYF.

This clonotype was recorded many times. The junction departs from germline at one end; a sequencing error may be responsible. This chain connects TRBV2 to TRBJ1-4; D is perhaps TRBD1 (6 bases). Germline V CDR1 and CDR2: SNHLY, FYNNEI. This CDR3 has 15 residues. DNA for the CDR3: TGTGCCAGCAGTCAAGCTTACAGGGAGGGAGAAAAACTGTTTTTT. It yields the protein CASSQAYREGEKLFF.

This clonotype came up many times. This chain links TRBV28 with TRBJ2-1; 8 nucleotides align to TRBD2. V lost 5 bases, J lost 6 bases, and 12 bases stayed unmatched. CDR1 and CDR2 (germline): MDHEN, SYDVKM. The length of the CDR3 is 16 residues. CDR3 DNA: TGTGCCAGCAGTCCAGTGGGACCGCTAGCGGGCAATGAGCAGTTCTTC. It codes for CASSPVGPLAGNEQFF.

The sample holds many counts of this clonotype. The rearrangement joins TRBV5-6 to TRBJ2-3; the match to TRBD2 covers 9 bases. CDR1 is SGHDT and CDR2 is YYEEEE in the germline V gene. The trim removed 3 bases at V and 0 bases at J, leaving 11 bases unmatched. The CDR3 has 18 amino acids. CDR3 sequence: CASSSRGGRAASTDTQYF. As DNA, the CDR3 is TGTGCCAGCAGCTCGAGGGGCGGGAGGGCCGCTAGCACAGATACGCAGTATTTT.

This clonotype occurred many times. This chain links TRBV27 with TRBJ1-1; TRBD1 matches at 10 bases. J was trimmed by 1 base and V by 3 bases; bases with no gene match: 11. The CDR3 extends over 18 amino acids. From germline, CDR1 is MNHEY and CDR2 SMNVEV (reference sequence). For the CDR3, the DNA is TGTGCCAGCAGTTTCCGCCGGGACAGGGGCAGGCGGAACACTGAAGCTTTCTTT. Translated: CASSFRRDRGRRNTEAFF.

This clonotype was counted ten times or more. The chain joins TRBV30 to TRBJ2-1; TRBD1 is a possible D gene (6 bases). Germline CDR1 GTSNPN, CDR2 SVGIG (reference sequence). Between the trimmed V and J ends, which lost 6 bases and 3 bases, there was a span of 12 bases. CDR3 length equals 13 residues. DNA for the CDR3: TGTGCCTGTATGGGGGCCCTCTACAATGAGCAGTTCTTC. This translates into CACMGALYNEQFF.

V gene TRBV11-3 combines with J gene TRBJ1-5; no clear D gene. The CDR3 length is 14 residues. Trimming took 6 bases from V and 7 from J, leaving 16 bases between them. Germline V lookup: CDR1 SGHNT, CDR2 YENEEA. CDR3 residues: CASRDQEGRQPQHF. CDR3 coding DNA: TGTGCCAGCAGGGACCAGGAAGGGCGGCAGCCCCAGCATTTT. The full variable domain, in which reference TRBV11-3 and TRBJ1-5 provide the parts outside the CDR3, is EAGVVQSPRYKIIEKKQPVAFWCNPISGHNTLYWYLQNLGQGPELLIRYENEEAVDDSQLPKDRFSAERLKGVDSTLKIQPAELGDSAVYLCASRDQEGRQPQHFGDGTRLSIL.

Of note for this clonotype: A single base separates this from a much larger clone, so it may be a read error. It is unclear where the CDR3 begins or ends on the DNA, so no DNA is shown, and the CDR3 is as TCRdb lists it. The chain links TRBV20-1 to TRBJ2-1; the DNA was not used to check the table's D call, TRBD2. The V gene's germline CDR1 is DFQATT and CDR2 SNEGSKA (reference sequence). From its first to its last residue, the CDR3 has 13 amino acids. The CDR3 loop reads CSTSGLADNEQFF.

The V call is TRBV7-9, the J call TRBJ1-4; tentatively, D is TRBD1 (6 bases). The CDR3 length is 14 residues. CDR1 SEHNR and CDR2 FQNEAQ come from the germline V gene (reference sequence). V lost 3 bases to trimming and J lost 5 bases, with 10 bases between them. CDR3 nucleotides: TGTGCCAGCAGCTTCGGGACAAGGAATGAAAAACTGTTTTTT. Translation: CASSFGTRNEKLFF.

In the case of this clonotype: The junction departs from the called germline gene at one end, perhaps through a read error. The gene calls are TRBV28 and TRBJ2-3; D ambiguous. The CDR3 spans 12 residues. Germline CDR1 MDHEN, CDR2 SYDVKM. The CDR3 loop is CASRGSTDTQCF. DNA of the CDR3: TGTGCCAGCAGGGGAAGCACAGATACGCAGTGTTTT. The full variable domain, completed using reference TRBV28 and TRBJ2-3, is DVKVTQSSRYLVKRTGEKVFLECVQDMDHENMFWYRQDPGLGLRLIYFSYDVKMKEKGDIPEGYSVSREKKERFSLILESASTNQTSMYLCASRGSTDTQCFGPGTRLTVL.

Ten or more counts support this clonotype. CDR3 sequence: CASSPTWDRQFF. As DNA, the CDR3 is TGTGCCAGCAGCCCAACATGGGACCGGCAGTTCTTC. The chain couples TRBV7-2 to TRBJ2-1, with D perhaps TRBD1 or TRBD2 (5 bases each). The V gene lost 5 bases and the J gene lost 12 bases, with 14 bases spanning the gap. Per germline, CDR1 SGHTA and CDR2 FQGNSA. The CDR3 is made up of 12 amino acids.